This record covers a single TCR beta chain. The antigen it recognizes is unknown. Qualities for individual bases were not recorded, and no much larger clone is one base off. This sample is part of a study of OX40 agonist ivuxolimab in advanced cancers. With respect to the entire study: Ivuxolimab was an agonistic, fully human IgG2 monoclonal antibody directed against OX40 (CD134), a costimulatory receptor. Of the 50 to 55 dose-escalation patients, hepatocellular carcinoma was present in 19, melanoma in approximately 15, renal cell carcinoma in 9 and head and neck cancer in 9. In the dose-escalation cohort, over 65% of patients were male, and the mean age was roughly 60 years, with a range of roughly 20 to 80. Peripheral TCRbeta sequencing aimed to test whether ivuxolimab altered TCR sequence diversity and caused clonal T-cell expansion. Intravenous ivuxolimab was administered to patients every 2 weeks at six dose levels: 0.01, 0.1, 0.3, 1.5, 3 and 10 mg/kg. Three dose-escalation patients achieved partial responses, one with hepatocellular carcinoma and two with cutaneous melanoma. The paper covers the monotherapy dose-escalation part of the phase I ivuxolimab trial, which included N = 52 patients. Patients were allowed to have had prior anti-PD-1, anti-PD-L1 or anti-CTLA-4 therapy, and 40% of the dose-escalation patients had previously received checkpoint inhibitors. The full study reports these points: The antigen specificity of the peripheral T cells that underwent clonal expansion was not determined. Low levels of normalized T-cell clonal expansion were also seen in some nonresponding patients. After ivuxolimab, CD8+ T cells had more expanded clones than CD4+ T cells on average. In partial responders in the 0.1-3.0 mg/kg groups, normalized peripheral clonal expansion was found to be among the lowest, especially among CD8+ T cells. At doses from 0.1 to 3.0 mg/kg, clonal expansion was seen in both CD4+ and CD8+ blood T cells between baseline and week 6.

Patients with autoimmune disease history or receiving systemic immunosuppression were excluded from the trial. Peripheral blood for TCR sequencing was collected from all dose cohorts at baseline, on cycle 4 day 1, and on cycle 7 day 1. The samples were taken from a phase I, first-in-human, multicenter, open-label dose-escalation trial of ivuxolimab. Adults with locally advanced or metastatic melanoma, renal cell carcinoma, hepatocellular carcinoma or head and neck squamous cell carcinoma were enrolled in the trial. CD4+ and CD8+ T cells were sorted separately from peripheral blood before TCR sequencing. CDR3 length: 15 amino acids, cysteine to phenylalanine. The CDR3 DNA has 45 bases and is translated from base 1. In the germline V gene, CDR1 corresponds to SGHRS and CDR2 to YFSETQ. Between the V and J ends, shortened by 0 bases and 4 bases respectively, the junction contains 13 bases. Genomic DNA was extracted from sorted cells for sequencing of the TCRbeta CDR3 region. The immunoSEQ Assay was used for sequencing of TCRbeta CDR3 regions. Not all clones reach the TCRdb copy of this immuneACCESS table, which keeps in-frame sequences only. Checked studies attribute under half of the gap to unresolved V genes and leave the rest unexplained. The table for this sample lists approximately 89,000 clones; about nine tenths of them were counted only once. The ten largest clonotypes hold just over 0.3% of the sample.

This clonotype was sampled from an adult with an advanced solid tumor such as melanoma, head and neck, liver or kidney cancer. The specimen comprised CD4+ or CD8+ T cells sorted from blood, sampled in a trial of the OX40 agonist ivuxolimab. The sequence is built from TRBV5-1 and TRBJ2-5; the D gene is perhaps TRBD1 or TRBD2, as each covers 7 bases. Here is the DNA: TGCGCCAGCAGCTTGGTACCAGGGGGGGTAGAGACCCAGTACTTC. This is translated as CASSLVPGGVETQYF. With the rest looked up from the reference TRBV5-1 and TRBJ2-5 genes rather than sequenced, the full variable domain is KAGVTQTPRYLIKTRGQQVTLSCSPISGHRSVSWYQQTPGQGLQFLFEYFSETQRNKGNFPGRFSGRQFSNSRSEMNVSTLELGDSALYLCASSLVPGGVETQYFGPGTRLLVL.